This T cell receptor (beta chain) was captured by sequencing in a study of blood T cell repertoires in COVID-19. V lost 5 bases and J lost 1; bases outside the gene matches: 18. The CDR3 is made up of 19 amino acids. Germline V gene sequence: CDR1 LNHDA, CDR2 SQIVND (reference sequence). TCRdb's table, derived via immunoSEQ multiplex PCR, lists solely in-frame clones and lacks some. The top ten hold around 0.6% of the sample, which has about 180,000 clones, around 90% seen once. Sequencing was carried out using peripheral blood. The chain uses TRBV19 and TRBJ2-7, with 9 bases that match TRBD2. The sequence came from a man in his fifties or sixties with COVID-19, enrolled during active disease. The CDR3 protein is CASSPNGYGAGGLSYEQYF. In DNA, the CDR3 is TGTGCCAGTAGTCCAAACGGCTATGGTGCGGGAGGGTTATCCTACGAGCAGTACTTC.